This record looks at one T cell receptor (beta chain) sequence and its context. This clonotype was counted only a few times. The target of this receptor is not known. Per-nucleotide qualities are absent, and no much larger clonotype sits a single base away. There are 14 amino acids in the CDR3, from cysteine to phenylalanine inclusive. The entry retains the CDR3 DNA only, 42 bases that are in frame from base 1. From a lookup of the germline V gene (reference sequence), CDR1 and CDR2 are LNHNV and YYDKDF. The V end gives up 5 bases and the J end 1 base, leaving 4 bases in the junction not matched to a gene. Libraries were prepared through PCR. These reads were obtained on an Illumina HiSeq 2500. Molecular barcoding was employed in the preparation of TCR libraries, with unique molecular identifiers being used to normalize TCRbeta repertoire quantification. The public reads were reprocessed in TCRdb via fastp at Q25 and MiXCR, keeping in-frame beta chains. Entries are consolidated by CDR3 protein sequence, retaining the most common genes and DNA. The sample includes approximately 640,000 distinct CDR3 sequences, with roughly 17% observed a single time. The top ten clonotypes cover around 0.96% of the sample.

These data come from a study of T-cell reconstitution after alpha-beta-depleted transplantation in children listed by TCRdb under 2016. As for the study more broadly: Using TCR repertoire profiling, the study quantitatively followed how T-cell immune reconstitution unfolded in children after TCRalphabeta/CD19-depleted allogeneic hematopoietic cell transplantation.

Sequencing was performed on PBMCs from the stem cell graft donor, taken from the stem cell graft. Recombination joined TRBV15 with TRBJ1-1; 7 nucleotides in the junction match TRBD1. This TCR was recovered from a human donor who donated a stem cell graft to a child with acute myeloid leukemia. The nucleotide sequence reads TGTGCCACCAGCCCCAGGGGGGGGAACACTGAAGCTTTCTTT. It codes for CATSPRGGNTEAFF.